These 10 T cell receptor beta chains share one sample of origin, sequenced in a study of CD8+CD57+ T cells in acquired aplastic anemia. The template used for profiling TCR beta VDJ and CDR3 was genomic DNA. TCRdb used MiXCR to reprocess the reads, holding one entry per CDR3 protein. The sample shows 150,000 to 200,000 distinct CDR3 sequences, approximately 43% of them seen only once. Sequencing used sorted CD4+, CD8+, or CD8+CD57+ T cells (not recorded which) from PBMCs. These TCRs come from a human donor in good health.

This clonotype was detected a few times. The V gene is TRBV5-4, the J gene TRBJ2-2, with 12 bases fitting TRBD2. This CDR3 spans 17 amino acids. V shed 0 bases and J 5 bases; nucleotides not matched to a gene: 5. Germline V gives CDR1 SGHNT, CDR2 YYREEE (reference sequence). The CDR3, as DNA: TGTGCCAGCAGCTTGGCAAGACTAGCGGGGGATACCGGGGAGCTGTTTTTT. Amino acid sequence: CASSLARLAGDTGELFF. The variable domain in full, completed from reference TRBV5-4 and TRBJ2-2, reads ETGVTQSPTHLIKTRGQQVTLRCSSQSGHNTVSWYQQALGQGPQFIFQYYREEENGRGNFPPRFSGLQFPNYSSELNVNALELDDSALYLCASSLARLAGDTGELFFGEGSRLTVL.

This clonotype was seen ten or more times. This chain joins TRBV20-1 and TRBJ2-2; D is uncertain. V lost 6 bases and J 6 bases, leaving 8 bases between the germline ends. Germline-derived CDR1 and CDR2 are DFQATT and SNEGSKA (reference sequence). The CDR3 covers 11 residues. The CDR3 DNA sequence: TGCAGTGCGACGGGCGCCGGGGAGCTGTTTTTT. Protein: CSATGAGELFF.

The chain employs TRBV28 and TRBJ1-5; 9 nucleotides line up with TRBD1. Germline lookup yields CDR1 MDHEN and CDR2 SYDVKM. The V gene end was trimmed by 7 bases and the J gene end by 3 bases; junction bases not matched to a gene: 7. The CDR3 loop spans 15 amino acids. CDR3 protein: CASITTGGNNQPQHF. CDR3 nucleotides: TGTGCCAGCATCACGACAGGGGGTAACAATCAGCCCCAGCATTTT.

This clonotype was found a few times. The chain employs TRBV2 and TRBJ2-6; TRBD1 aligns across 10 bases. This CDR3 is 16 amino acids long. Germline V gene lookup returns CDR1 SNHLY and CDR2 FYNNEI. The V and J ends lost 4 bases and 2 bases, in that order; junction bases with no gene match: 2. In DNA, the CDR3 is TGTGCCAGCAGTGTGGGACAGGGGACTGGGGCCAACGTCCTGACTTTC. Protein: CASSVGQGTGANVLTF.

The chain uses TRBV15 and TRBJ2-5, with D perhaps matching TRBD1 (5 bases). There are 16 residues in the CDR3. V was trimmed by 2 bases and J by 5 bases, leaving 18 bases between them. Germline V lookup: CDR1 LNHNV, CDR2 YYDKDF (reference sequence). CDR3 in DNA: TGTGCCACCAGCAGACGGATGCAGGGTTTTGGGGAGACCCAGTACTTC. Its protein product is CATSRRMQGFGETQYF.

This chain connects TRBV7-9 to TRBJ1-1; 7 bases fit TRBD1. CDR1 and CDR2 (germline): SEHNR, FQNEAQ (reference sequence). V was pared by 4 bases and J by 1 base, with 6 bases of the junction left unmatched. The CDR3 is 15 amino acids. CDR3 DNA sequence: TGTGCCAGCAGCTCCGGGACAGCTCAGAACACTGAAGCTTTCTTT. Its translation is CASSSGTAQNTEAFF.

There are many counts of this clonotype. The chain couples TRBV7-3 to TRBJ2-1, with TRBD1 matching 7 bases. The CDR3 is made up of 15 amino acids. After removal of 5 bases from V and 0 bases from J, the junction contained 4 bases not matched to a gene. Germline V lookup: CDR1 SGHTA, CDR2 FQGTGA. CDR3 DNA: TGTGCCAGCAGCGAACGACAGGGCTCCTACAATGAGCAGTTCTTC. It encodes CASSERQGSYNEQFF.

The CDR3 nucleotides read TGTGCCAGCAGTGTAGCGGGGGGGCTTTACAATGAGCAGTTCTTC. This sequence encodes CASSVAGGLYNEQFF. V usage is TRBV2 and J usage is TRBJ2-1; TRBD2 matches at 11 bases. Germline V gene lookup returns CDR1 SNHLY and CDR2 FYNNEI. The V and J ends lost 4 bases and 4 bases, in that order; junction bases with no gene match: 3. The CDR3 totals 15 residues.

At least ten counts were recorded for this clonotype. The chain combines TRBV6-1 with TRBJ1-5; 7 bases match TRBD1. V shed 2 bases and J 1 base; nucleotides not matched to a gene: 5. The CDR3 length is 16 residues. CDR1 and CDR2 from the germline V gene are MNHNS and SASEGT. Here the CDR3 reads CASSEFGTESNQPQHF. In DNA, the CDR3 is TGTGCCAGCAGTGAATTCGGGACAGAAAGCAATCAGCCCCAGCATTTT.

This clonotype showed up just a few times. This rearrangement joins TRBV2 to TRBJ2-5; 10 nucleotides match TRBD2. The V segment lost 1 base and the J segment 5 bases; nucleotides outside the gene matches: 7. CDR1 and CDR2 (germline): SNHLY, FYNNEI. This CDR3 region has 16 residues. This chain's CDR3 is CASSEGAGGRVETQYF. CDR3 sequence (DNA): TGTGCCAGCAGTGAAGGAGCGGGGGGGCGCGTGGAGACCCAGTACTTC. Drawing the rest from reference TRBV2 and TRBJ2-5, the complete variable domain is EPEVTQTPSHQVTQMGQEVILRCVPISNHLYFYWYRQILGQKVEFLVSFYNNEISEKSEIFDDQFSVERPDGSNFTLKIRSTKLEDSAMYFCASSEGAGGRVETQYFGPGTRLLVL.